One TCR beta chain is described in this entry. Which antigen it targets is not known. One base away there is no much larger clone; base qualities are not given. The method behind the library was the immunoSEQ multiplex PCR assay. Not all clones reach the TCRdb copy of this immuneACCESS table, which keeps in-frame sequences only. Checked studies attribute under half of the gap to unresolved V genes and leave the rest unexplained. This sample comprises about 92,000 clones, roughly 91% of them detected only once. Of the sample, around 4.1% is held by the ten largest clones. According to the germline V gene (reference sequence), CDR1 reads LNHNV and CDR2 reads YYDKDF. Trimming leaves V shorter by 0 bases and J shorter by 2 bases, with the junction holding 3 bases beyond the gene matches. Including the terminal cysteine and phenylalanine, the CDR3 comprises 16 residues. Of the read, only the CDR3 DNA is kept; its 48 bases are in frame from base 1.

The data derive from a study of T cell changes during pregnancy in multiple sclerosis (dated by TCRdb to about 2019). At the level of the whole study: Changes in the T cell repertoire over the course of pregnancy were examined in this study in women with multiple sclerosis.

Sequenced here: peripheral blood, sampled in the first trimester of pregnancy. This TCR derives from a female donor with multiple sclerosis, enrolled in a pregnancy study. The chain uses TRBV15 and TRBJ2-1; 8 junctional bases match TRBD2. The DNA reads TGTGCCACCAGCAGAGAGCGGGGGGCAGCCTACAATGAGCAGTTCTTC. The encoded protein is CATSRERGAAYNEQFF.